The clone carrying this T cell receptor beta chain was counted only a few times. Total RNA was isolated from whole blood that had not been fractionated. This record belongs to a study of human T cells and chemical hapten exposure. This CDR3 has 14 residues. Germline assignment: CDR1 MNHEY and CDR2 SVGAGI. Germline trimming cut 6 bases from V and 15 bases from J; bases unmatched to any gene: 12. During construction of the library, unique molecular identifiers were attached to individual cDNA molecules for quantitative, reproducible TCR counting. TCRdb itself ran the 5' RACE reads through MiXCR, one entry per CDR3 protein. The sample has more than 75,000 distinct CDR3 sequences, roughly 15% seen once.

The receptor was derived from a female donor in good health. V usage is TRBV6-5 and J usage is TRBJ2-1; 12 nucleotides line up with TRBD2. The CDR3 coding sequence is TGTGCCAGCAGCCCCCCGGCTAGCGGGGGGGCCTTGTTCTTC. Residues: CASSPPASGGALFF.